The sequence of this T cell receptor beta chain was determined in a study of blood T cell repertoires in COVID-19. The wider study: Some COVID-19 samples were acute and others convalescent; all came from the United States, Italy and Spain. The analysed material was cDNA or gDNA that came from T cells, B-cell-depleted T cells, or PBMCs.

The CDR3 spans 11 residues. V dropped 5 bases and J dropped 11 bases, with 10 bases sitting between them. Clones were sequenced by immunoSEQ multiplex PCR, and TCRdb holds only the in-frame ones, with some missing. The sample contains fewer than 300,000 clones, about nine tenths of which appear only once. The chain has TRBV12-3 or TRBV12-4 and TRBJ2-1; no clear D. This TCR derives from a person aged 18 to 30 with COVID-19, enrolled during active disease. Material for sequencing was peripheral blood. CDR3 amino acids: CASSLNNQQFF. The CDR3 region has the DNA TGTGCCAGCAGTCTTAATAATCAGCAGTTCTTC.